The 14 T cell receptor beta chains listed next were all sequenced from one sample in a study of cytomegalovirus exposure and HLA in healthy donors. Generated by immunoSEQ multiplex PCR, the TCRdb table keeps only in-frame clones and is missing some. The sample has 110,000 or so clones; around 86% are singletons. The source material was PBMCs. These receptor sequences come from a woman between 18 and 29 years old in good health and CMV-seropositive.

The chain is built from TRBV10-3 and TRBJ2-1, with D perhaps TRBD1 (5 bases). The V end lost 0 bases, the J end lost 1 base, and 10 bases lay between the germline ends. The CDR3 has 16 residues. From germline, CDR1 is ENHRY and CDR2 SYGVKD. The CDR3 here is CAISESWAGSYNEQFF. CDR3 DNA: TGTGCCATCAGTGAGTCGTGGGCAGGGTCCTACAATGAGCAGTTCTTC.

This clone came up a few times. J is TRBJ1-1 and V is TRBV7-9; D is possibly TRBD1 (6 bases). V lost 2 bases and J 1 base, leaving 8 bases between the germline ends. CDR1 SEHNR and CDR2 FQNEAQ come from the germline V gene (reference sequence). This CDR3 has 14 residues. In DNA, the CDR3 is TGTGCCAGCAGCTTAAGGACAGAGAACACTGAAGCTTTCTTT. As protein: CASSLRTENTEAFF.

The chain is built from TRBV4-1 and TRBJ1-5; D not resolved. The CDR3 extends over 19 amino acids. Germline lookup yields CDR1 MGHRA and CDR2 YSYEKL. The germline V and J ends were trimmed by 0 bases and 2 bases, with 20 bases remaining between them. CDR3 in amino acids: CASSQEFFGVRWGNQPQHF. In DNA, the CDR3 is TGCGCCAGCAGCCAAGAATTTTTCGGGGTCCGGTGGGGCAATCAGCCCCAGCATTTT.

The chain uses TRBV2 and TRBJ1-2, with a tentative D call TRBD1 (6 bases). V was clipped by 6 bases and J by 4 bases, with 12 bases between them. Germline V lookup: CDR1 SNHLY, CDR2 FYNNEI. The CDR3 totals 13 residues. The CDR3 loop is CASRGRGIYGYTF. The DNA for the CDR3 is TGTGCCAGCAGGGGGAGGGGGATCTATGGCTACACCTTC.

The V gene is TRBV2, the J gene TRBJ2-5; D uncertain. The CDR3 contains 11 residues. V gave up 6 bases and J gave up 2 bases, with 4 bases separating them. Germline CDR1 is SNHLY and CDR2 is FYNNEI. In DNA, the CDR3 is TGTGCCAGCAGCTTACAAGAGACCCAGTACTTC. The encoded protein is CASSLQETQYF.

This chain links TRBV28 with TRBJ1-2, with 10 positions matching TRBD1. The CDR3 is made up of 18 amino acids. Germline CDR1 reads MDHEN; CDR2 reads SYDVKM. V trimming: 2 bases; J trimming: 7 bases; junction bases outside the gene matches: 16. The chain's CDR3 is CASSLPRDRGFSWGGYTF. CDR3 nucleotide sequence: TGTGCCAGCAGTTTACCCCGGGACAGGGGTTTTAGCTGGGGTGGCTACACCTTC.

The chain joins TRBV19 to TRBJ2-1; D is perhaps TRBD1 (5 bases). CDR1 is LNHDA and CDR2 is SQIVND in the germline V gene (reference sequence). Trimming removed 6 bases from V and 7 bases from J, with 16 bases in between. The length of the CDR3 is 14 residues. The chain's CDR3 is CASRRPGFGNEQFF. DNA for the CDR3: TGTGCCAGTAGACGTCCAGGGTTTGGGAATGAGCAGTTCTTC.

The genes are TRBV4-1 and TRBJ2-1; D is perhaps TRBD2 (5 bases). Germline assignment: CDR1 MGHRA and CDR2 YSYEKL. The germline V and J ends were trimmed by 8 bases and 0 bases, with 14 bases remaining between them. The CDR3 covers 15 residues. The CDR3 sequence: CASRPLGSSYNEQFF. In DNA, the CDR3 is TGCGCCAGCCGGCCCCTGGGGAGCTCCTACAATGAGCAGTTCTTC.

This sequence joins TRBV19 and TRBJ1-1; D unclear. Trimming pared 1 base from V and 1 base from J, leaving 10 bases between. The CDR3 runs to 15 residues. CDR1 LNHDA and CDR2 SQIVND come from the germline V gene (reference sequence). Written as DNA, the CDR3 is TGTGCCAGTAGTATAGGTTCAGGCCCGAACACTGAAGCTTTCTTT. Its translation: CASSIGSGPNTEAFF.

The chain has TRBV9 and TRBJ2-1, with 7 nucleotides matching TRBD1. The V gene's germline CDR1 is SGDLS and CDR2 YYNGEE. V lost 4 bases to trimming and J lost 0 bases; unmatched junction nucleotides: 19. The CDR3 length is 20 residues. The CDR3 protein is CASSMRQGSNVHSSYNEQFF. As DNA, the CDR3 is TGTGCCAGCAGCATGCGACAGGGATCGAACGTACACAGCTCCTACAATGAGCAGTTCTTC.

The chain joins TRBV7-2 to TRBJ1-6; unclear D gene. V was pared by 2 bases and J by 5 bases, with 13 bases between. This CDR3 has 16 amino acids. The germline CDR1 and CDR2 sequences are SGHTA and FQGNSA. The DNA for the CDR3 is TGTGCCAGCAGCTTAAATGGCCAGCGAAATAATTCACCCCTCCACTTT. Amino acid sequence: CASSLNGQRNNSPLHF.

V is TRBV30 and J is TRBJ2-2; TRBD1 aligns across 9 bases. This CDR3 region has 13 residues. V was pared by 5 bases and J by 7 bases, with 5 bases of the junction left unmatched. CDR1 is GTSNPN and CDR2 is SVGIG in the germline V gene (reference sequence). In DNA, the CDR3 is TGTGCCTGGGGACAGGGGAGGGGCGGGGAGCTGTTTTTT. Residues: CAWGQGRGGELFF.

The chain links TRBV7-9 to TRBJ2-7; 7 bases fit TRBD2. This CDR3 spans 17 amino acids. Germline CDR1 SEHNR, CDR2 FQNEAQ (reference sequence). V shed 5 bases, J shed 4 bases, and the junction held 17 bases outside the gene matches. CDR3 nucleotide sequence: TGTGCCAGCAGCCACGAGCGGGATCGCGTGGGGTTGTACGAGCAGTACTTC. Amino acid sequence: CASSHERDRVGLYEQYF.

This clone occurred a few times. CDR3 sequence reads: CASRSAGYSNEQFF. CDR3 bases: TGCGCCAGCAGATCGGCGGGGTATAGTAATGAGCAGTTCTTC. The chain has TRBV5-1 and TRBJ2-1; TRBD2 is a possible D gene (6 bases). Per germline, CDR1 SGHRS and CDR2 YFSETQ. The CDR3 loop spans 14 amino acids. V lost 5 bases and J 7 bases, leaving 16 bases between the germline ends. Filled out from reference TRBV5-1 and TRBJ2-1, the complete variable domain reads KAGVTQTPRYLIKTRGQQVTLSCSPISGHRSVSWYQQTPGQGLQFLFEYFSETQRNKGNFPGRFSGRQFSNSRSEMNVSTLELGDSALYLCASRSAGYSNEQFFGPGTRLTVL.